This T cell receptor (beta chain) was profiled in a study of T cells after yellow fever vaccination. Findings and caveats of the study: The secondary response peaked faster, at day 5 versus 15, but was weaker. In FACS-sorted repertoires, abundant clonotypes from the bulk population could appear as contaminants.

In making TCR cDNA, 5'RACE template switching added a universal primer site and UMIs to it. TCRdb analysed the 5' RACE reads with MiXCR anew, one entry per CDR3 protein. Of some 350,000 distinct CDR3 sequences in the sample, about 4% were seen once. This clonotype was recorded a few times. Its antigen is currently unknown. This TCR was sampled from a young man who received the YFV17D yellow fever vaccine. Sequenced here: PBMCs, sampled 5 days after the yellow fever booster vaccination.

The CDR3 nucleotides read TGTGCCAGCAGTCCCGTTGGGGGCAGCACAGATACGCAGTATTTT. This codes for CASSPVGGSTDTQYF. The chain joins TRBV6-4 to TRBJ2-3; possibly TRBD1 for D (6 bases). CDR3 length: 15 residues. V was trimmed by 5 bases and J by 0 bases, leaving 12 bases between them. The germline V gene has CDR1 MRHNA and CDR2 SNTAGT.